The 18 T cell receptor beta chains below all came from one sample that was sequenced in a study of identical twins' blood T cells. TCRdb analysed the 5' RACE reads with MiXCR anew, one entry per CDR3 protein. This sample has 350,000 to 400,000 distinct CDR3 sequences; about 28% occur once, and the top ten carry about 6%. Sequencing was carried out using PBMCs. These receptors were obtained from a woman aged 18-49 years in good health.

This clonotype showed up just a few times. This chain joins TRBV7-8 and TRBJ1-1; no firm D call. The CDR3 has 12 residues. V shed 5 bases and J shed 4 bases, with 8 bases lying between them. The germline V gene has CDR1 SGHVS and CDR2 FQNEAQ. DNA of the CDR3: TGTGCCAGCAGCCGCCGGAGCACTGAAGCTTTCTTT. Residues: CASSRRSTEAFF.

This clonotype was seen only a few times. This chain joins TRBV20-1 and TRBJ2-7; possible D gene TRBD1, 6 bases. Looked up from germline, CDR1 is DFQATT and CDR2 is SNEGSKA (reference sequence). Deletions cut 6 bases from V and 2 bases from J, with 17 bases between. The length of the CDR3 is 14 residues. The CDR3 reads CSARGRTVAYEQYF. For the CDR3, the DNA is TGCAGTGCCCGAGGGCGGACAGTCGCCTACGAGCAGTACTTC.

This chain uses TRBV9 with TRBJ2-6; D perhaps matches TRBD1 (5 bases). This CDR3 has 20 amino acids. Germline V gene data show CDR1 as SGDLS and CDR2 as YYNGEE. Trimming took off 1 base at V and 1 base at J, with 21 bases between the two ends. CDR3 region: CASSVTRVTASPSGANVLTF. The CDR3 nucleotides read TGTGCCAGCAGCGTAACCCGCGTGACAGCTTCACCGTCTGGGGCCAACGTCCTGACTTTC.

This chain links TRBV20-1 with TRBJ2-3, with 10 bases identical to TRBD2. V lost 5 bases to trimming and J lost 5 bases; unmatched junction nucleotides: 10. This CDR3 contains 15 residues. The germline CDR1 and CDR2 sequences are DFQATT and SNEGSKA (reference sequence). In nucleotides, the CDR3 is TGCAGTGCTCGAAGGTCTAGCGGGAGAAGAGATACGCAGTATTTT. Encoded protein: CSARRSSGRRDTQYF.

The chain employs TRBV5-6 and TRBJ1-1; 8 bases line up with TRBD1. Germline V CDR1 and CDR2: SGHDT, YYEEEE. The length of the CDR3 is 16 residues. V lost 4 bases and J lost 3; bases outside the gene matches: 11. CDR3 nucleotide sequence: TGTGCCAGCAGCCCCGACAGGGGTTGGGGAGACACTGAAGCTTTCTTT. It is translated as CASSPDRGWGDTEAFF.

This clonotype is a singleton in its sample. The rearrangement uses TRBV9 and TRBJ1-2; no firm D call. Trimming removed 3 bases from V and 3 bases from J, with 6 bases in between. The length of the CDR3 is 12 residues. The germline V gene has CDR1 SGDLS and CDR2 YYNGEE. The chain's CDR3 is CASSAPDYGYTF. CDR3 nucleotide sequence: TGTGCCAGCAGCGCACCTGACTATGGCTACACCTTC.

This chain joins TRBV20-1 and TRBJ1-2; D remains unclear. The length of the CDR3 is 14 residues. Germline-derived CDR1 and CDR2 are DFQATT and SNEGSKA (reference sequence). Trimming took 0 bases from V and 7 from J, leaving 15 bases between them. The CDR3 protein is CSARDLGREAGYTF. The CDR3 DNA is TGCAGTGCTAGAGATCTTGGAAGGGAGGCTGGCTACACCTTC.

This chain joins TRBV11-2 and TRBJ1-6; no clear D. Trimming took off 0 bases at V and 9 bases at J, with 6 bases between the two ends. The CDR3 loop spans 13 amino acids. CDR1 and CDR2 (germline): SGHAT, FQNNGV. The chain's CDR3 is CASSLDLTSPLHF. In nucleotides, the CDR3 is TGTGCCAGCAGCTTAGATTTAACTTCACCCCTCCACTTT. The entire variable domain, with the rest obtained from reference TRBV11-2 and TRBJ1-6, is as follows: EAGVAQSPRYKIIEKRQSVAFWCNPISGHATLYWYQQILGQGPKLLIQFQNNGVVDDSQLPKDRFSAERLKGVDSTLKIQPAKLEDSAVYLCASSLDLTSPLHFGNGTRLTVT.

In this sample, this clonotype turned up a few times. This chain joins TRBV20-1 and TRBJ1-1; possible D gene TRBD1, 6 bases. The CDR3 contains 16 residues. The V gene's germline CDR1 is DFQATT and CDR2 SNEGSKA (reference sequence). Deletions cut 0 bases from V and 1 base from J, with 15 bases between. The CDR3 coding sequence is TGCAGTGCTAGAGATCGCTTCGGGGGCCAGAACACTGAAGCTTTCTTT. This translates into CSARDRFGGQNTEAFF.

As regards this clonotype: One junction end disagrees with the germline gene, perhaps due to a read error. V usage is TRBV5-6 and J usage is TRBJ1-2, with a tentative D call TRBD1 (5 bases). The germline gives CDR1 SGHDT, CDR2 YYEEEE. The CDR3 runs to 13 residues. This CDR3 is CASSLTVNYDYTF. CDR3 DNA: TGTGCCAGCAGCCTGACAGTTAACTATGACTACACCTTC.

This chain uses TRBV6-1 with TRBJ1-2; no definite D call. Trimming removed 11 bases at V and 7 bases at J, with 29 bases between. The CDR3 contains 16 residues. Germline assignment: CDR1 MNHNS and CDR2 SASEGT. The CDR3 DNA reads as TGTGCCTCCTGCCTGGCGCGGATCGAAAGTCTCGGTGGCTACACCTTC. Protein sequence: CASCLARIESLGGYTF.

CDR3 sequence reads: CASLTNPYNEQFF. The CDR3 region has the DNA TGTGCCAGTCTCACGAATCCCTACAATGAGCAGTTCTTC. The chain has TRBV6-1 and TRBJ2-1, with D uncertain. This CDR3 comprises 13 residues. V was shortened by 9 bases and J by 2 bases, with 11 bases between the two germline ends. Germline loops: CDR1 MNHNS, CDR2 SASEGT.

The CDR3: CASRLAGYYNEQFF. CDR3 DNA: TGTGCCAGCAGGCTAGCGGGATATTACAATGAGCAGTTCTTC. This sequence joins TRBV6-1 and TRBJ2-1, with 9 bases identical to TRBD2. The CDR3 totals 14 residues. CDR1 and CDR2 from the germline V gene are MNHNS and SASEGT. V was clipped by 6 bases and J by 4 bases; unmatched bases: 4.

This clonotype occurred a few times. This chain links TRBV28 with TRBJ1-4; TRBD1 might be the D (5 bases). The germline CDR1 and CDR2 sequences are MDHEN and SYDVKM. V was shortened by 8 bases and J by 7 bases, with 14 bases between the two germline ends. The CDR3 spans 13 residues. CDR3 coding DNA: TGTGCCAGCGGGGGAGACCACGGTGAAAAACTGTTTTTT. Amino acids: CASGGDHGEKLFF.

There are a few counts of this clonotype. The chain joins TRBV5-1 to TRBJ1-2, with a possible D match to TRBD1 (6 bases). The CDR3 consists of 15 residues. The germline V and J ends were trimmed by 2 bases and 3 bases, with 14 bases remaining between them. The germline CDR1 and CDR2 sequences are SGHRS and YFSETQ. The DNA for the CDR3 is TGCGCCAGCAGCTTAACACCACAGGGACACTATGGCTACACCTTC. Amino acid sequence: CASSLTPQGHYGYTF.

This clonotype was counted a few times. The chain carries TRBV11-2 and TRBJ2-7; the D is unclear. Trimming took off 6 bases at V and 0 bases at J, with 15 bases between the two ends. CDR3 length equals 15 residues. Germline-derived CDR1 and CDR2 are SGHAT and FQNNGV. The CDR3 DNA is TGTGCCAGCAGAACTACAGCACCCAGCTCCTACGAGCAGTACTTC. Residues: CASRTTAPSSYEQYF.

The chain recombines TRBV19 with TRBJ2-3; D is perhaps TRBD2 (6 bases). CDR3 length equals 18 residues. V was pared by 5 bases and J by 0 bases, with 21 bases between. Germline CDR1 is LNHDA and CDR2 is SQIVND (reference sequence). The CDR3, as DNA: TGTGCCAGTAGTGCCCCTCGGAGGAGGGGCTCTAGCACAGATACGCAGTATTTT. Translated, it gives CASSAPRRRGSSTDTQYF.

This clonotype was picked up a small number of times. V is TRBV18 and J is TRBJ2-7, with a tentative D call TRBD2 (5 bases). The CDR3 consists of 14 residues. Trimming stripped 3 bases from V and 0 bases from J, with 9 bases between. The germline CDR1 and CDR2 sequences are KGHSH and LQKENI. In DNA, the CDR3 is TGTGCCAGCTCACCCGGGGTTAGCTCCTACGAGCAGTACTTC. The encoded protein is CASSPGVSSYEQYF.